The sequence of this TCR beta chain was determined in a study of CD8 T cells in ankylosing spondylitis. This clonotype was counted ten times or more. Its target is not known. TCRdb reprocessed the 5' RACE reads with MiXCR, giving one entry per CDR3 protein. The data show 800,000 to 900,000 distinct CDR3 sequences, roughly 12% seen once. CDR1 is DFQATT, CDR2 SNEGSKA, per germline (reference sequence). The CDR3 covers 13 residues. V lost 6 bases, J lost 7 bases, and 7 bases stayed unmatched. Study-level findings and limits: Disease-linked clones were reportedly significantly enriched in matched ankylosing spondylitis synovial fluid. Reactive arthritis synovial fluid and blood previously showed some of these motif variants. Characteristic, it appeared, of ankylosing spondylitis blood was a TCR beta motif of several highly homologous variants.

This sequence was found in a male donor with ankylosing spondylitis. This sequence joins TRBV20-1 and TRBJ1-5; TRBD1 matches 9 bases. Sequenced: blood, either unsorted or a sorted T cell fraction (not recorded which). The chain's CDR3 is CSATGQGGQPQHF. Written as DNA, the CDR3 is TGCAGTGCCACGGGACAGGGAGGCCAGCCCCAGCATTTT.